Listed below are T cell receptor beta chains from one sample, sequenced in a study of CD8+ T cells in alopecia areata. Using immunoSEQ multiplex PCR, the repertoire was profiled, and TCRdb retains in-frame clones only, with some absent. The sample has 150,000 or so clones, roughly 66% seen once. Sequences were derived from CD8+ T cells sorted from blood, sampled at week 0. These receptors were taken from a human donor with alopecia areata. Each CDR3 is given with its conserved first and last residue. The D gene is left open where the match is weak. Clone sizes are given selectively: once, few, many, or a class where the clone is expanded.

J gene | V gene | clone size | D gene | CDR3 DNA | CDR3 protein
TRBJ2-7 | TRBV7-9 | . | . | TGTGCCAGCAGTTTCCCGGGACAAATCTACGAGCAGTACTTC | CASSFPGQIYEQYF
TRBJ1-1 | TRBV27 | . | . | TGTGCCAGCAAAATGGGGGGCGTGTACACTGAAGCTTTCTTT | CASKMGGVYTEAFF
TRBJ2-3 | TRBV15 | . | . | TGTGCCACCAGTGGCCACAACACAGATACGCAGTATTTT | CATSGHNTDTQYF
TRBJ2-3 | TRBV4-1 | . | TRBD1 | TGCGCCAGCAGCCATGAAAGGACAGGAAACACAGATACGCAGTATTTT | CASSHERTGNTDTQYF
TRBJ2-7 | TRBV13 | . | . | TGTGCCAGCAGCTTTATGGGGGGTGAGCAGTACTTC | CASSFMGGEQYF
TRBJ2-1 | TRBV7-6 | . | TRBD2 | TGTGCCAGCAGCTTAGCAGAGGGCGGGGGGGACTTCGGTTTAGGGCAGTTCTTC | CASSLAEGGGDFGLGQFF
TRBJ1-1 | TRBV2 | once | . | TGTGCCAGCGGGAATATTCGTACTGAAGCTTTCTTT | CASGNIRTEAFF
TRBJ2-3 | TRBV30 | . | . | TGTGCCTGGAGGGACCGGACATCCACAGATACGCAGTATTTT | CAWRDRTSTDTQYF
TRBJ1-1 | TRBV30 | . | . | TGTGCCTGGAACCCAGGCAGTAACACTGAAGCTTTCTTT | CAWNPGSNTEAFF
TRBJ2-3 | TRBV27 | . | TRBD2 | TGTGCCAGCAATCCCCCGAGCGGGGGGCAGTATTTT | CASNPPSGGQYF
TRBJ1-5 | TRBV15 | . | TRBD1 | TGTGCCACCAGCGAGGGGGCAAGCAATCAGCCCCAGCATTTT | CATSEGASNQPQHF
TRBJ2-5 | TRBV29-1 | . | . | TGCAGCGTTGAAGATATGCAGACCCAGTACTTC | CSVEDMQTQYF